This TCR beta chain was observed in a study of low-dose radiotherapy and immunotherapy resistance in tumors. First-strand cDNA relied on TRAV- and TRBV-specific primers spanning alpha and beta chains. With a V-primer adapter and a constant-region primer, TCRs were amplified for around 20 PCR cycles. TCRdb itself ran the reads through MiXCR, one entry per CDR3 protein. The repertoire holds about 35,000 distinct CDR3 sequences, with 20% to 25% as singletons. The CDR3 loop spans 12 amino acids. In germline, CDR1 is GTSNPN, CDR2 SVGIG (reference sequence). Trimming removed 0 bases from V and 12 bases from J, with 13 bases in between. Time point specified: after trial treatment. Treatment in this sample: LDRT plus nivolumab, ipilimumab, low-dose cyclophosphamide and aspirin (RACIN trial). This clonotype was found many times.

The chain combines TRBV30 with TRBJ2-3; weak D call: TRBD2 (5 bases). This sequence originates from a female donor with ovarian cancer. Sequenced material: PBMCs, taken after low-dose radiotherapy plus immunotherapy. CDR3 in DNA: TGTGCCTGGAGTGTACGGGGTAGTTCACAGTATTTT. Its protein is CAWSVRGSSQYF.